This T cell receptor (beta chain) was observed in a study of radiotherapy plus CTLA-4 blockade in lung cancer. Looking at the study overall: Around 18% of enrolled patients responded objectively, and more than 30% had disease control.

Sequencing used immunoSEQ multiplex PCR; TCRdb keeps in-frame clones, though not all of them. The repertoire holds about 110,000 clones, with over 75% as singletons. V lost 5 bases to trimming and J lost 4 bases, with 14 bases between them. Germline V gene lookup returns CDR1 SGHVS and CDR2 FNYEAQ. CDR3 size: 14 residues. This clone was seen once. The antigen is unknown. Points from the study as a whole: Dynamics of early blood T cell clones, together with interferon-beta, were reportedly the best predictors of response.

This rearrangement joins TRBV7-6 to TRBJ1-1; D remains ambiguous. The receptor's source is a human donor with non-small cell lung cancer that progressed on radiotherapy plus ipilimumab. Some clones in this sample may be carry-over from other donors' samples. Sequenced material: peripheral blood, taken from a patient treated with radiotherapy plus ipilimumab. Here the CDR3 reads CASSAVVPFTEAFF. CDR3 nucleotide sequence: TGTGCCAGCAGCGCAGTAGTACCATTCACTGAAGCTTTCTTT.